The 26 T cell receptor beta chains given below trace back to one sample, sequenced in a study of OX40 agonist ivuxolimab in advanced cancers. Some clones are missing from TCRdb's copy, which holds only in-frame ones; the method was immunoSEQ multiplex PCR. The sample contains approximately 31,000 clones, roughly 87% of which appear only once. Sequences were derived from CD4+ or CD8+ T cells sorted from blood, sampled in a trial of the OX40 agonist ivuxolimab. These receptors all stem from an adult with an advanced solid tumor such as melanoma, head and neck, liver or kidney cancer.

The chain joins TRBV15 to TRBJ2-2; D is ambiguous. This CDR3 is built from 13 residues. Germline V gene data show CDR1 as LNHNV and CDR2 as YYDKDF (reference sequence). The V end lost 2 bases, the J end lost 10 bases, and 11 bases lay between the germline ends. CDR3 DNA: TGTGCCACCAGCAGATCTCCTAACCTGGAGCTGTTTTTT. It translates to CATSRSPNLELFF.

CDR3 DNA: TGTGCCAGTAGACCGAGGGTCGGGGATCCGGGCGATCAGCCCCAGCATTTT. It translates to CASRPRVGDPGDQPQHF. The J gene is TRBJ1-5, the V gene TRBV19, with D hard to call. CDR3 length: 17 residues. Germline V gene data show CDR1 as LNHDA and CDR2 as SQIVND (reference sequence). V lost 6 bases and J lost 5, with 23 bases in between.

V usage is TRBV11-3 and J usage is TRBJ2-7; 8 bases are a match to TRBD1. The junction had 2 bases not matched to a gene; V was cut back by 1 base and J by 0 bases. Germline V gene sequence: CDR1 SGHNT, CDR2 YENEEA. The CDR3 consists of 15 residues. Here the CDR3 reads CASSLGGTGSYEQYF. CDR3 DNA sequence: TGTGCCAGCAGCTTAGGAGGGACAGGCTCCTACGAGCAGTACTTC.

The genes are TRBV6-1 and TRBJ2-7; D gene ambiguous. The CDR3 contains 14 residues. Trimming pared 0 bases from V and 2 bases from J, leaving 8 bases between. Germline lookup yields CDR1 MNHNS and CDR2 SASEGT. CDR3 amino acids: CASSEAFGPYEQYF. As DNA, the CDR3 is TGTGCCAGCAGTGAAGCGTTCGGACCCTACGAGCAGTACTTC.

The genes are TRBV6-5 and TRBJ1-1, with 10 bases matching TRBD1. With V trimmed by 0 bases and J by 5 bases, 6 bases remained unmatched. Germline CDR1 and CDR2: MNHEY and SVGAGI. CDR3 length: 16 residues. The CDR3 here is CASSYSTGGSGTEAFF. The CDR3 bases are TGTGCCAGCAGTTACTCGACAGGGGGCTCGGGGACTGAAGCTTTCTTT.

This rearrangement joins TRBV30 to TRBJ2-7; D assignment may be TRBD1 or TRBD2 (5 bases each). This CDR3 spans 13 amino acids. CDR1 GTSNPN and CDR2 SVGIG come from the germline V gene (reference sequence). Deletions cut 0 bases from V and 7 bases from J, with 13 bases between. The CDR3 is CAWSVWGGGEQYF. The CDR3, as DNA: TGTGCCTGGAGTGTGTGGGGCGGCGGGGAGCAGTACTTC.

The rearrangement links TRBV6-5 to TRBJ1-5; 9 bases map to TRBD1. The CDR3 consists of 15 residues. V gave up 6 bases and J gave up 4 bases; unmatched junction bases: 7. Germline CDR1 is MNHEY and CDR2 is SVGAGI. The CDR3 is CASSLLGQGNQPQHF. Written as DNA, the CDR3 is TGTGCCAGCAGCCTCCTCGGACAGGGGAATCAGCCCCAGCATTTT.

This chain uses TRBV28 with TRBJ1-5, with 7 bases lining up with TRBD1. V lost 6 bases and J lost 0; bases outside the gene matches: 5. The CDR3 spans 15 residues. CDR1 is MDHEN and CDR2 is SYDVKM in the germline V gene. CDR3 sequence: CASRNGQASNQPQHF. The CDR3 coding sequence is TGTGCCAGCAGAAACGGACAGGCTAGCAATCAGCCCCAGCATTTT.

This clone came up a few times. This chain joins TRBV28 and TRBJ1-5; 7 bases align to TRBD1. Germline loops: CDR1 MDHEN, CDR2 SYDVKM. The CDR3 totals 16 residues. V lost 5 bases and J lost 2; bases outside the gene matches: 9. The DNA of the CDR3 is TGTGCCAGCAGTGGAGTGGACAGGCACGGCAATCAGCCCCAGCATTTT. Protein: CASSGVDRHGNQPQHF.

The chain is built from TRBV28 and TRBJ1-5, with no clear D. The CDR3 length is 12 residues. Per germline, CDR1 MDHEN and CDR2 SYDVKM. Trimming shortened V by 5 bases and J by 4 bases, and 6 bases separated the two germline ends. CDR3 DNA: TGTGCCAGCAGTCCACCAAATCAGCCCCAGCATTTT. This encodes CASSPPNQPQHF.

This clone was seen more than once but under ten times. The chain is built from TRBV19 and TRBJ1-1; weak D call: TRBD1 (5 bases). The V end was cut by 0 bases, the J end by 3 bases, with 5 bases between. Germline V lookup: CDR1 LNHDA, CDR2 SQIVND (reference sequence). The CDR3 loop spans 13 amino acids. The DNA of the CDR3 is TGTGCCAGTAGTATAGACAGGGACACTGAAGCTTTCTTT. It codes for CASSIDRDTEAFF.

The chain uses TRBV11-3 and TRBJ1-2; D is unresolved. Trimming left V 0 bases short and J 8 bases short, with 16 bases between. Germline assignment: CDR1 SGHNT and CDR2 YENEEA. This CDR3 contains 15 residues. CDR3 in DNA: TGTGCCAGCAGCTTAGATTACCGCCGGGGAATCGGCTACACCTTC. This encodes CASSLDYRRGIGYTF. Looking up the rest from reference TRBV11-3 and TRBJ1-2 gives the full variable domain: EAGVVQSPRYKIIEKKQPVAFWCNPISGHNTLYWYLQNLGQGPELLIRYENEEAVDDSQLPKDRFSAERLKGVDSTLKIQPAELGDSAVYLCASSLDYRRGIGYTFGSGTRLTVV.

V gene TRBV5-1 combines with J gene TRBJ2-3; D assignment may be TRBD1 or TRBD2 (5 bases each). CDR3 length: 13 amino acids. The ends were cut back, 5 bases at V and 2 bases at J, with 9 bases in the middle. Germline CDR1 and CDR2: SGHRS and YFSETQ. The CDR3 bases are TGCGCCAGCAGTCCGGGGCACACAGATACGCAGTATTTT. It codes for CASSPGHTDTQYF.

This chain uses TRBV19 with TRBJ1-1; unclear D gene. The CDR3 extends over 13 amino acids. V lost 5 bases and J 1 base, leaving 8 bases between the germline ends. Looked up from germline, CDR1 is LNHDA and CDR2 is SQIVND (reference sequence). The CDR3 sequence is CASSVGPNTEAFF. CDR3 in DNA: TGTGCCAGTAGTGTAGGGCCGAACACTGAAGCTTTCTTT.

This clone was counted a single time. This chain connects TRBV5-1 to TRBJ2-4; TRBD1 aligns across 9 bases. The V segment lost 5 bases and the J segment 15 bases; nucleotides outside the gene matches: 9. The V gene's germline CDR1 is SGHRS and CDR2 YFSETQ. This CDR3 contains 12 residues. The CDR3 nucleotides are TGCGCCAGCAGATCAACCGGGACAGGGATGTACTTC. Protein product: CASRSTGTGMYF. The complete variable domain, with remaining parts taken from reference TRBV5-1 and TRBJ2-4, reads KAGVTQTPRYLIKTRGQQVTLSCSPISGHRSVSWYQQTPGQGLQFLFEYFSETQRNKGNFPGRFSGRQFSNSRSEMNVSTLELGDSALYLCASRSTGTGMYFGAGTRLSVL.

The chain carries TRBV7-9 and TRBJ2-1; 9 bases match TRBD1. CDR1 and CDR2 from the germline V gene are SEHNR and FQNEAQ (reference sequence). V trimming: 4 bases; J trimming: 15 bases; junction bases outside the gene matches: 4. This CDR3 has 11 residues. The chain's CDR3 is CASSSGTGRFF. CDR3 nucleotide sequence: TGTGCCAGCAGCTCAGGGACAGGGCGGTTCTTC.

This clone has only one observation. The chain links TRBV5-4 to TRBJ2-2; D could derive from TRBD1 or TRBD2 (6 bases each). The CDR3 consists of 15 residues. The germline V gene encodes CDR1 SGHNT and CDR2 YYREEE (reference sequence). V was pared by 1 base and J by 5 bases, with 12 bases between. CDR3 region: CASSLSGARTGELFF. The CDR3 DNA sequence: TGTGCCAGCAGCTTGTCGGGGGCGAGGACCGGGGAGCTGTTTTTT.

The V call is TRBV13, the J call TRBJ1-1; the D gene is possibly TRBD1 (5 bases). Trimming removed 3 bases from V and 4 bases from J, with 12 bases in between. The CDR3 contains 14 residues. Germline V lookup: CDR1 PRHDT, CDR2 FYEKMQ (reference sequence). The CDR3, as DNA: TGTGCCAGCAGCTTCCGGGGGGGAGGCACTGAAGCTTTCTTT. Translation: CASSFRGGGTEAFF.

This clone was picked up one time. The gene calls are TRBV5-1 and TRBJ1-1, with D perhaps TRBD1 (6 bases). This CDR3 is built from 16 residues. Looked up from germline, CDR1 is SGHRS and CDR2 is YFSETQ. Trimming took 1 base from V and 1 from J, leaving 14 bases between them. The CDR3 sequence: CASSLTGRGGNTEAFF. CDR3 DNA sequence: TGCGCCAGCAGCTTGACAGGGCGCGGGGGGAACACTGAAGCTTTCTTT.

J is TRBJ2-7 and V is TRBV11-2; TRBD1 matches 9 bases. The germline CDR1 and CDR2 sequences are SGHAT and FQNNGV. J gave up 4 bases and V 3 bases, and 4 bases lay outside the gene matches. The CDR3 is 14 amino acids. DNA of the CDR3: TGTGCCAGCAGCTTCGGGACAGGGAGTTACGAGCAGTACTTC. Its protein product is CASSFGTGSYEQYF.

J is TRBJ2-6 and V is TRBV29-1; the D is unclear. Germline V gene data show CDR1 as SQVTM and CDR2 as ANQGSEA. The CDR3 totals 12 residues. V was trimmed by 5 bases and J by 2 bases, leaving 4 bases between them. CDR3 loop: CSVNPGANVLTF. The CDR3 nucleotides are TGCAGCGTTAATCCTGGGGCCAACGTCCTGACTTTC.

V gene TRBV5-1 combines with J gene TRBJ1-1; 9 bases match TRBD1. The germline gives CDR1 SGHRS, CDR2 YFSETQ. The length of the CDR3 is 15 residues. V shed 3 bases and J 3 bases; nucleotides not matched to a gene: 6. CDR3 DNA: TGCGCCAGCAGCTCCGGGGACAGGGTGGACACTGAAGCTTTCTTT. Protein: CASSSGDRVDTEAFF.

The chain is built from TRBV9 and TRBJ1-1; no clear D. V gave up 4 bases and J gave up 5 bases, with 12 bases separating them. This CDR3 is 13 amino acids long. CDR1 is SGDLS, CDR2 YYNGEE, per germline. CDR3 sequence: CASSLSPGTEAFF. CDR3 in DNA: TGTGCCAGCAGCCTATCTCCGGGAACTGAAGCTTTCTTT.

The CDR3 coding sequence is TGTGCCAGCAGCTTGGCATGGACAGGGGGCGGAGAGACCCAGTACTTC. It encodes CASSLAWTGGGETQYF. The chain employs TRBV5-6 and TRBJ2-5; the match to TRBD1 covers 11 bases. V lost 0 bases and J lost 4; bases outside the gene matches: 5. The CDR3 is 16 residues long. Germline V gene sequence: CDR1 SGHDT, CDR2 YYEEEE.

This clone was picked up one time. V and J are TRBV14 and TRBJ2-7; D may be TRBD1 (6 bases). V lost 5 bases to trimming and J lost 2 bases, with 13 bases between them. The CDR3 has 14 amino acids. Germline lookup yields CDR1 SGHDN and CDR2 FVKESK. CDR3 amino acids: CASSARTVTYEQYF. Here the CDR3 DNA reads TGTGCCAGCAGCGCACGGACAGTTACCTACGAGCAGTACTTC.

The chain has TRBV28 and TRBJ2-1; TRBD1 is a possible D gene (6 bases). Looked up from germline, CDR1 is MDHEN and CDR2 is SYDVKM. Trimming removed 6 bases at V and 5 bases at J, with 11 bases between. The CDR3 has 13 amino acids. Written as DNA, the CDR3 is TGTGCCAGCAGGCGGACAGAAAACAATGAGCAGTTCTTC. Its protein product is CASRRTENNEQFF.